The sequence of this TCR beta chain was determined in a study of blood T cell repertoires in COVID-19. CDR1 LNHDA and CDR2 SQIVND come from the germline V gene (reference sequence). The CDR3 has 13 amino acids. V dropped 1 base and J dropped 6 bases, with 10 bases sitting between them. Clones were sequenced by immunoSEQ multiplex PCR, and TCRdb holds only the in-frame ones, with some missing. The sample has 210,000 or so clones, 83% seen once; the top ten hold 4.8%. This sequence originates from a woman between 45 and 60 years old who had been exposed to COVID-19. The sample consisted of PBMCs or T cells enriched from blood (not recorded which). The chain couples TRBV19 to TRBJ2-7; D not resolved. DNA of the CDR3: TGTGCCAGTAGTATAGGTCGGAGCTCCGAGCAGTACTTC. Translated, it gives CASSIGRSSEQYF.